Shown below are 26 T cell receptor beta chains from a single sample sequenced in a study of PD-1 blockade in classical Hodgkin lymphoma. Profiling relied on immunoSEQ multiplex PCR, and the TCRdb table lists in-frame clones only, not all of them. The table has 99,000 or so clones, around 90% seen once; the top ten hold 15% to 20%. The time point was: cycle 4 day 1 (C4D1), after less than 7 weeks of nivolumab. Brentuximab vedotin exposure varied, and every patient relapsed after autologous stem cell transplantation. The specimen comprised peripheral blood mononuclear cells (PBMCs), sampled before the fourth cycle of nivolumab. The source of these receptors is a human donor with classical Hodgkin lymphoma.

The V gene is TRBV19, the J gene TRBJ2-7; weak D call: TRBD2 (5 bases). This CDR3 region has 15 residues. Trimming pared 1 base from V and 5 bases from J, leaving 15 bases between. Germline V lookup: CDR1 LNHDA, CDR2 SQIVND (reference sequence). As DNA, the CDR3 is TGTGCCAGTAGTATAGGGACGGTGTGGGGAGACGAGCAGTACTTC. Its protein product is CASSIGTVWGDEQYF.

This sequence joins TRBV4-2 and TRBJ2-2; 13 nucleotides agree with TRBD2. The ends lost 0 bases at V and 6 bases at J; junction bases unmatched: 7. The CDR3 has 18 residues. The germline CDR1 and CDR2 sequences are LGHNA and YNFKEQ. The CDR3 loop reads CASSQDSPGLAGPGELFF. The CDR3 DNA reads as TGTGCCAGCAGCCAAGACTCTCCGGGACTAGCGGGACCCGGGGAGCTGTTTTTT.

The chain employs TRBV28 and TRBJ2-3; tentatively, D is TRBD2 (5 bases). V lost 5 bases and J 4 bases, leaving 13 bases between the germline ends. This CDR3 is 14 amino acids long. Germline assignment: CDR1 MDHEN and CDR2 SYDVKM. The CDR3, as DNA: TGTGCCAGCAGTCCCGGAGAGGGCCCAGATACGCAGTATTTT. Translated, it gives CASSPGEGPDTQYF.

V and J are TRBV27 and TRBJ2-7; 8 nucleotides match TRBD1. Germline V gene lookup returns CDR1 MNHEY and CDR2 SMNVEV (reference sequence). The CDR3 runs 15 residues. V shed 5 bases and J 4 bases; nucleotides not matched to a gene: 10. This CDR3 is CASSEPGTGKYEQYF. CDR3 nucleotides: TGTGCCAGCAGTGAACCGGGGACAGGAAAGTACGAGCAGTACTTC.

The rearrangement uses TRBV19 and TRBJ1-3; the D is unclear. Germline V gene sequence: CDR1 LNHDA, CDR2 SQIVND (reference sequence). The V and J ends lost 2 bases and 0 bases respectively, with 8 bases between them. This CDR3 is 15 amino acids long. The CDR3 DNA is TGTGCCAGTAGTATAACTTTCAGCTCTGGAAACACCATATATTTT. This encodes CASSITFSSGNTIYF.

This clone showed up just once. The chain combines TRBV5-4 with TRBJ2-1; 12 positions agree with TRBD2. Germline values: CDR1 SGHNT, CDR2 YYREEE (reference sequence). The J segment lost 5 bases and the V segment lost 5 bases, leaving 8 bases of the junction unmatched. This CDR3 is 16 amino acids long. CDR3 coding DNA: TGTGCCAGCAGAATACTAGCGGGGGGTCCGGACAATGAGCAGTTCTTC. Translation: CASRILAGGPDNEQFF.

The gene calls are TRBV2 and TRBJ1-4; D is undetermined. V was cut by 11 bases and J by 7 bases, with 20 bases left in between. CDR1 is SNHLY and CDR2 is FYNNEI in the germline V gene. This CDR3 is 14 amino acids long. The CDR3 bases are TGTGCCTCCGCAGTGGCCCGGAGAGGTGAAAAACTGTTTTTT. Translation gives CASAVARRGEKLFF.

CDR3 sequence: CASIRGARNFYSNQPQHF. The DNA of the CDR3 is TGCGCCAGCATTCGGGGGGCACGTAATTTCTATAGCAATCAGCCCCAGCATTTT. The chain employs TRBV5-1 and TRBJ1-5, with a possible D match to TRBD1 (6 bases). V was cut by 6 bases and J by 0 bases, with 22 bases left in between. Germline lookup yields CDR1 SGHRS and CDR2 YFSETQ. There are 18 residues in the CDR3.

This CDR3 reads CASRSRGRNYGYTF. The CDR3 nucleotides read TGTGCCAGCAGGAGCAGGGGGCGAAACTATGGCTACACCTTC. The rearrangement links TRBV5-6 to TRBJ1-2; 8 positions agree with TRBD1. CDR3 size: 14 residues. Germline V gene lookup returns CDR1 SGHDT and CDR2 YYEEEE. After removal of 5 bases from V and 2 bases from J, the junction contained 5 bases not matched to a gene.

A few counts support this clone. The chain recombines TRBV4-3 with TRBJ1-4, with unresolved D. Per germline, CDR1 LGHNA and CDR2 YSLEER. The CDR3 is 15 amino acids. V lost 0 bases and J 6 bases, leaving 11 bases between the germline ends. The CDR3 is CASSQDRFRDEKLFF. CDR3 nucleotide sequence: TGCGCCAGCAGCCAAGATAGGTTCCGGGATGAAAAACTGTTTTTT.

This clone has just one count. The V gene is TRBV18, the J gene TRBJ1-2; possible D gene TRBD1, 6 bases. The CDR3 is 17 amino acids. V was clipped by 2 bases and J by 4 bases, with 20 bases between them. CDR1 and CDR2 from the germline V gene are KGHSH and LQKENI. CDR3 coding DNA: TGTGCCAGCTCACCAGAACCAGGCAGGGGAATAGTCTATGGCTACACCTTC. This sequence encodes CASSPEPGRGIVYGYTF.

The V call is TRBV6-1, the J call TRBJ1-1; a weak D match, TRBD1 (5 bases). Deletions cut 6 bases from V and 4 bases from J, with 18 bases between. The germline CDR1 and CDR2 sequences are MNHNS and SASEGT. The CDR3 loop spans 15 amino acids. The CDR3 is CASSLRSAGGTEAFF. The CDR3 coding sequence is TGTGCCAGCAGCTTACGATCCGCCGGGGGCACTGAAGCTTTCTTT.

This clone was counted a few times. The chain couples TRBV19 to TRBJ1-1, with TRBD1 matching 7 bases. The CDR3 has 14 amino acids. V gave up 7 bases and J gave up 3 bases; unmatched junction bases: 8. Germline V lookup: CDR1 LNHDA, CDR2 SQIVND (reference sequence). This chain's CDR3 is CASTTRDRDTEAFF. DNA of the CDR3: TGTGCCAGTACTACTCGCGACAGGGACACTGAAGCTTTCTTT. The whole variable domain, filled in from reference TRBV19 and TRBJ1-1, reads DGGITQSPKYLFRKEGQNVTLSCEQNLNHDAMYWYRQDPGQGLRLIYYSQIVNDFQKGDIAEGYSVSREKKESFPLTVTSAQKNPTAFYLCASTTRDRDTEAFFGQGTRLTVV.

The J gene is TRBJ2-7, the V gene TRBV27; a weak D match, TRBD2 (6 bases). This CDR3 is built from 15 residues. Germline CDR1 reads MNHEY; CDR2 reads SMNVEV (reference sequence). V was shortened by 5 bases and J by 2 bases, with 16 bases between the two germline ends. The CDR3 DNA sequence: TGTGCCAGCAGTCCACCAGCGGGCTTTCCCTACGAGCAGTACTTC. Its translation is CASSPPAGFPYEQYF.

CDR3 nucleotide sequence: TGTGCCAGTAGCCCAGATTACACAGATACGCAGTATTTT. Amino acids: CASSPDYTDTQYF. This chain connects TRBV19 to TRBJ2-3; no clear D. The germline V gene encodes CDR1 LNHDA and CDR2 SQIVND (reference sequence). The V gene lost 6 bases and the J gene lost 2 bases, with 9 bases spanning the gap. The CDR3 length is 13 residues. Looking up the rest from reference TRBV19 and TRBJ2-3 gives the full variable domain: DGGITQSPKYLFRKEGQNVTLSCEQNLNHDAMYWYRQDPGQGLRLIYYSQIVNDFQKGDIAEGYSVSREKKESFPLTVTSAQKNPTAFYLCASSPDYTDTQYFGPGTRLTVL.

The J gene is TRBJ2-1, the V gene TRBV5-6; possibly TRBD1 for D (7 bases). V was trimmed by 4 bases and J by 9 bases, leaving 20 bases between them. This CDR3 spans 15 amino acids. Germline V gene sequence: CDR1 SGHDT, CDR2 YYEEEE. CDR3 in amino acids: CASSRGTATGLEQFF. CDR3 DNA sequence: TGTGCCAGCAGCCGAGGGACAGCTACGGGACTTGAGCAGTTCTTC. Together with reference TRBV5-6 and TRBJ2-1, the CDR3 gives the full variable domain: DAGVTQSPTHLIKTRGQQVTLRCSPKSGHDTVSWYQQALGQGPQFIFQYYEEEERQRGNFPDRFSGHQFPNYSSELNVNALLLGDSALYLCASSRGTATGLEQFFGPGTRLTVL.

The chain employs TRBV25-1 and TRBJ1-4; 9 nucleotides match TRBD1. Germline V gives CDR1 MGHDK, CDR2 SYGVNS. J lost 10 bases, V lost 4 bases, and 10 bases had no gene match. The CDR3 length is 15 residues. This CDR3 is CASSGTDRGVGKLFF. The DNA of the CDR3 is TGTGCCAGCAGTGGGACGGACAGGGGAGTCGGAAAACTGTTTTTT.

V usage is TRBV2 and J usage is TRBJ2-1, with D uncertain. The V end lost 7 bases, the J end lost 7 bases, and 5 bases lay between the germline ends. The CDR3 spans 10 residues. Germline CDR1 reads SNHLY; CDR2 reads FYNNEI. The CDR3 region has the DNA TGTGCCAGCAAGATGAATGAGCAGTTCTTC. This gives the protein CASKMNEQFF.

The rearrangement links TRBV14 to TRBJ2-7, with D perhaps TRBD2 (5 bases). CDR1 is SGHDN, CDR2 FVKESK, per germline. The CDR3 has 14 amino acids. The germline V and J ends were trimmed by 4 bases and 3 bases, with 13 bases remaining between them. In nucleotides, the CDR3 is TGTGCCAGCAGCCTGTGGGGAGAAAACTACGAGCAGTACTTC. It yields the protein CASSLWGENYEQYF.

This CDR3 is CAWSPGQGDQPQHF. CDR3 bases: TGTGCCTGGAGTCCAGGGCAGGGGGATCAGCCCCAGCATTTT. The V call is TRBV30, the J call TRBJ1-5, with TRBD1 matching over 7 bases. This CDR3 region has 14 residues. Trimming took 2 bases from V and 5 from J; bases not matched to a gene: 6. The V gene's germline CDR1 is GTSNPN and CDR2 SVGIG (reference sequence).

This chain's CDR3 is CASRTDYEQYF. As DNA, the CDR3 is TGTGCCAGCAGGACAGACTACGAGCAGTACTTC. The rearrangement joins TRBV27 to TRBJ2-7; possible D gene TRBD1, 5 bases. V dropped 6 bases and J dropped 3 bases, with 6 bases sitting between them. CDR3 length: 11 amino acids. In germline, CDR1 is MNHEY, CDR2 SMNVEV (reference sequence).

The gene calls are TRBV2 and TRBJ2-2; no firm D call. The ends were cut back, 3 bases at V and 0 bases at J, with 2 bases in the middle. The CDR3 loop spans 13 amino acids. Per germline, CDR1 SNHLY and CDR2 FYNNEI. CDR3 DNA sequence: TGTGCCAGCAGTGACCCGAACACCGGGGAGCTGTTTTTT. It translates to CASSDPNTGELFF.

The V call is TRBV30, the J call TRBJ2-1; 11 nucleotides line up with TRBD2. Germline V gene lookup returns CDR1 GTSNPN and CDR2 SVGIG (reference sequence). This CDR3 region has 13 residues. The ends lost 7 bases at V and 10 bases at J; junction bases unmatched: 9. The CDR3 spells CAYDSGRAEEQFF. DNA for the CDR3: TGTGCCTACGATAGCGGGAGGGCGGAGGAGCAGTTCTTC.

V gene TRBV7-9 combines with J gene TRBJ2-2; D unclear. Germline V gives CDR1 SEHNR, CDR2 FQNEAQ (reference sequence). The CDR3 is 17 amino acids. V was trimmed by 3 bases and J by 1 base, leaving 15 bases between them. The CDR3 loop reads CASSFGSGLLNTGELFF. Written as DNA, the CDR3 is TGTGCCAGCAGCTTCGGTTCCGGGCTGCTGAACACCGGGGAGCTGTTTTTT.

V gene TRBV23-1 combines with J gene TRBJ2-6; 10 bases fit TRBD1. TRBV23-1 is placed among ORFs of uncertain function. V dropped 2 bases and J dropped 3; count of bases not matched to a gene: 10. This CDR3 is 19 amino acids long. The DNA of the CDR3 is TGCGCCAGCAGTCAAAAGTGGACAGGGGGTTGGTTTGGGGCCAACGTCCTGACTTTC. It specifies CASSQKWTGGWFGANVLTF.

The rearrangement uses TRBV2 and TRBJ2-1; D unclear. Germline lookup yields CDR1 SNHLY and CDR2 FYNNEI. V dropped 4 bases and J dropped 6 bases, with 7 bases sitting between them. This CDR3 is built from 12 residues. CDR3 nucleotides: TGTGCCAGCAGTGGGGAACCCAATGAGCAGTTCTTC. Its translation: CASSGEPNEQFF. Full variable domain (remainder filled in from reference TRBV2 and TRBJ2-1): EPEVTQTPSHQVTQMGQEVILRCVPISNHLYFYWYRQILGQKVEFLVSFYNNEISEKSEIFDDQFSVERPDGSNFTLKIRSTKLEDSAMYFCASSGEPNEQFFGPGTRLTVL.